The T cell receptor (beta chain) under discussion was sequenced for a study of T-cell reconstitution after alpha-beta-depleted transplantation in children. This clonotype showed up many times. It was with unique molecular identifiers that the TCRbeta library was prepared. TCRdb reprocessed the PCR reads via MiXCR and lists one record per CDR3 protein. The top ten clones hold more than 11% of a sample with 90,000 to 100,000 distinct CDR3 sequences, approximately 12% of them seen once. V was trimmed by 2 bases and J by 2 bases, leaving 7 bases between them. The CDR3 covers 13 residues. The gene calls are TRBV12-3 or TRBV12-4 and TRBJ2-7; no clear D. Sequenced material: PBMCs from the stem cell graft donor, taken from the stem cell graft. The TCR comes from a human donor who donated a stem cell graft to a child with inherited bone marrow failure. In DNA form, the CDR3 reads TGTGCCAGCAGTTTAAACTCAGCCTACGAGCAGTACTTC. Translating gives CASSLNSAYEQYF.